The 10 T cell receptor beta chains below were found in one sample sequenced in a study of cytomegalovirus exposure and HLA in healthy donors. The PCR had 60 Vbeta and 13 Jbeta primers. TCRdb keeps only in-frame clones here, not all; method: immunoSEQ multiplex PCR. The sample records 150,000 to 180,000 clones, roughly 80% being singletons. Input material: PBMCs. These receptors were collected from a man aged 25-45 years in good health and CMV-seropositive.

The sample holds one count of this clone. The chain recombines TRBV30 with TRBJ2-5; TRBD2 agrees at 13 bases. The CDR3 runs 14 residues. V shed 5 bases, J shed 7 bases, and the junction held 7 bases outside the gene matches. Germline V gene sequence: CDR1 GTSNPN, CDR2 SVGIG (reference sequence). CDR3 loop: CAWQTSGRGGTQYF. CDR3 DNA: TGTGCCTGGCAAACTAGCGGGAGGGGGGGGACCCAGTACTTC.

As for this clone: This sample also contains other DNA sequences that code for the same CDR3. The chain employs TRBV6-1 and TRBJ1-1; 7 positions agree with TRBD1. Trimming cost V 6 bases and J 4 bases; bases outside gene matches: 8. This CDR3 has 14 amino acids. Germline CDR1 MNHNS, CDR2 SASEGT. The CDR3 here is CASRTRGRTTEAFF. The CDR3, as DNA: TGTGCCAGCAGGACAAGGGGGCGGACCACTGAAGCTTTCTTT.

The chain carries TRBV7-2 and TRBJ1-5, with 12 bases identical to TRBD1. V dropped 5 bases and J dropped 5; count of bases not matched to a gene: 7. From germline, CDR1 is SGHTA and CDR2 FQGNSA. This CDR3 region has 16 residues. CDR3 DNA sequence: TGTGCCAGCAGCCCGGGGGGACAGGGGGCATATCAGCCCCAGCATTTT. This codes for CASSPGGQGAYQPQHF.

This chain connects TRBV28 to TRBJ2-5; D not certain. The CDR3 spans 13 residues. CDR1 and CDR2 (germline): MDHEN, SYDVKM. V lost 6 bases, J lost 5 bases, and 13 bases lay in between. CDR3 bases: TGTGCCAGCAGCAGTCACGGGTCGGAGACCCAGTACTTC. Residues: CASSSHGSETQYF. The variable domain in full, with the rest retrieved from reference TRBV28 and TRBJ2-5, is DVKVTQSSRYLVKRTGEKVFLECVQDMDHENMFWYRQDPGLGLRLIYFSYDVKMKEKGDIPEGYSVSREKKERFSLILESASTNQTSMYLCASSSHGSETQYFGPGTRLLVL.

The chain couples TRBV7-2 to TRBJ2-3, with unresolved D. CDR1 is SGHTA and CDR2 is FQGNSA in the germline V gene. Trimming cost V 6 bases and J 4 bases, with 11 bases left between them. CDR3 length: 13 residues. The CDR3 protein is CASSRSRADTQYF. The CDR3 DNA sequence: TGTGCCAGCAGTCGATCTAGAGCAGATACGCAGTATTTT.

The J gene is TRBJ1-1, the V gene TRBV27, with 7 bases that match TRBD1. The V gene end was trimmed by 6 bases and the J gene end by 5 bases; junction bases not matched to a gene: 9. Per germline, CDR1 MNHEY and CDR2 SMNVEV (reference sequence). The CDR3 loop spans 14 amino acids. CDR3 nucleotides: TGTGCCAGCAGCTTGACAGGGCTTGGGACTGAAGCTTTCTTT. Translating gives CASSLTGLGTEAFF.

The chain combines TRBV28 with TRBJ2-1; 7 bases are a match to TRBD2. The V and J ends lost 4 bases and 13 bases, in that order; junction bases with no gene match: 19. CDR1 is MDHEN and CDR2 is SYDVKM in the germline V gene. The CDR3 is 16 amino acids. The CDR3 spells CASSSSGGGGPAQQFF. DNA for the CDR3: TGTGCCAGCAGTTCATCTGGGGGGGGAGGGCCGGCGCAACAGTTCTTC.

The chain has TRBV5-1 and TRBJ1-2; maybe TRBD1 (5 bases). The CDR3 runs to 15 residues. Per germline, CDR1 SGHRS and CDR2 YFSETQ. V lost 4 bases, J lost 1 base, and 14 bases lay in between. The CDR3 loop reads CASSPDRTINYGYTF. The CDR3 nucleotides read TGCGCCAGCAGCCCCGACAGAACCATTAACTATGGCTACACCTTC. Supplemented by reference TRBV5-1 and TRBJ1-2, the full variable domain reads KAGVTQTPRYLIKTRGQQVTLSCSPISGHRSVSWYQQTPGQGLQFLFEYFSETQRNKGNFPGRFSGRQFSNSRSEMNVSTLELGDSALYLCASSPDRTINYGYTFGSGTRLTVV.

This CDR3 is CASSLQHTGPGEQYF. The CDR3 DNA follows: TGCGCCAGCAGCTTGCAACATACAGGGCCGGGCGAGCAGTACTTC. The genes are TRBV5-1 and TRBJ2-7; possible D gene TRBD1, 6 bases. This CDR3 contains 15 residues. The V end lost 1 base, the J end lost 6 bases, and 17 bases lay between the germline ends. Germline V gives CDR1 SGHRS, CDR2 YFSETQ.

This clone was recorded a few times. The chain recombines TRBV7-2 with TRBJ2-1; 7 bases agree with TRBD1. Germline V lookup: CDR1 SGHTA, CDR2 FQGNSA. V shed 4 bases and J 9 bases; nucleotides not matched to a gene: 9. The CDR3 extends over 14 amino acids. CDR3 coding DNA: TGTGCCAGCAGCTCGAACGTTAACAGGGGTGAGCAGTTCTTC. This gives the protein CASSSNVNRGEQFF.